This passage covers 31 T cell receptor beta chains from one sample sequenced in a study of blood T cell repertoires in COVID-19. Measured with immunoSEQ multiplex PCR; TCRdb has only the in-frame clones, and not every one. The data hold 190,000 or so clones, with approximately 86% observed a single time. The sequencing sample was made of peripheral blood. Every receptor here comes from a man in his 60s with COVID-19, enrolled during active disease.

The CDR3 reads CASSLSRESGIEQFF. The CDR3 DNA reads as TGTGCCAGCAGCTTATCCAGGGAGAGCGGGATTGAGCAGTTCTTC. The chain combines TRBV7-3 with TRBJ2-1, with 7 nucleotides matching TRBD2. Germline V lookup: CDR1 SGHTA, CDR2 FQGTGA. The trim removed 2 bases at V and 9 bases at J, leaving 10 bases unmatched. This CDR3 spans 15 amino acids.

The DNA for the CDR3 is TGCGCCAGCAGCCCGTCGTACAGGGGTGGTGAAAAACTGTTTTTT. This gives the protein CASSPSYRGGEKLFF. J is TRBJ1-4 and V is TRBV5-1, with 7 bases fitting TRBD1. Germline-derived CDR1 and CDR2 are SGHRS and YFSETQ. This CDR3 contains 15 residues. After removal of 4 bases from V and 7 bases from J, the junction contained 10 bases not matched to a gene.

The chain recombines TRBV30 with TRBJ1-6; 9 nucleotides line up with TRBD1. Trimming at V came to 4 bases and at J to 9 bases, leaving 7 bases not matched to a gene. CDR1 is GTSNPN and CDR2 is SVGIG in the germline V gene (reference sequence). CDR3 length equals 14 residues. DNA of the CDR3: TGTGCCTGGAATCCCGGGACAGGGAGTTCACCCCTCCACTTT. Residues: CAWNPGTGSSPLHF.

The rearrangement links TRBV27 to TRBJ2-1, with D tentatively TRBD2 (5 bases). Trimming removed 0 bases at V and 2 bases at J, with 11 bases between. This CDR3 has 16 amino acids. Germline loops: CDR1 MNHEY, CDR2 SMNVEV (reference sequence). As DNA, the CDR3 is TGTGCCAGCAGTTTATCCCGGACTCTCACCTACAATGAGCAGTTCTTC. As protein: CASSLSRTLTYNEQFF.

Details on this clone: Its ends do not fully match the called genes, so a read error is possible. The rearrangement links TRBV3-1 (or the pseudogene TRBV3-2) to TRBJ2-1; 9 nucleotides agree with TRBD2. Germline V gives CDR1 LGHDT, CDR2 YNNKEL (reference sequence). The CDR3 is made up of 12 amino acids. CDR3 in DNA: TGTGCCAGCAGCCAAGGTAGCGGGAGTCGGATCTTC. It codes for CASSQGSGSRIF.

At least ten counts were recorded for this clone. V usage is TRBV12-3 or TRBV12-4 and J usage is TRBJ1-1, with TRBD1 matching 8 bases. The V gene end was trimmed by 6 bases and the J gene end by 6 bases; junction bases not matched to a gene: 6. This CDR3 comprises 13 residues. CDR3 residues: CASSRGRWAEAFF. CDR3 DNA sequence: TGTGCCAGCAGCAGGGGGCGCTGGGCTGAAGCTTTCTTT.

In DNA, the CDR3 is TGTGCCAGTAATCCGGGATTGAGGACTGAAGCTTTCTTT. It encodes CASNPGLRTEAFF. V and J are TRBV19 and TRBJ1-1; D remains unclear. V lost 7 bases and J 5 bases, leaving 14 bases between the germline ends. CDR1 is LNHDA and CDR2 is SQIVND in the germline V gene (reference sequence). CDR3 length equals 13 residues.

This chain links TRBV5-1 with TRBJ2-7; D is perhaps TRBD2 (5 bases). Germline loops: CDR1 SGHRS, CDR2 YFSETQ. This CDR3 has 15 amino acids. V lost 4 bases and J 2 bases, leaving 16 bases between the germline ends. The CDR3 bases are TGCGCCAGCAGCCGTACCGGGGATTACCCCTACGAGCAGTACTTC. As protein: CASSRTGDYPYEQYF.

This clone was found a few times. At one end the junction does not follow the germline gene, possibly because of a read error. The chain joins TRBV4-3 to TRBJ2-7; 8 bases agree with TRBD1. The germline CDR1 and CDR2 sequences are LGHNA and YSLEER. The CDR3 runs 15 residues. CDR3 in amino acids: CASSPGVGQGLSEDF. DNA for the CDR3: TGCGCCAGCAGCCCGGGCGTCGGACAGGGTTTAAGCGAGGACTTC.

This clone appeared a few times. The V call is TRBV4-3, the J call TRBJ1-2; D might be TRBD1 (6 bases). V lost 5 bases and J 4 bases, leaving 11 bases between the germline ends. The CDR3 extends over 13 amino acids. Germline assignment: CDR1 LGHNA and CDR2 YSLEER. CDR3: CASSLQGGYGYTF. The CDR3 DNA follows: TGCGCCAGCAGCTTACAGGGTGGCTATGGCTACACCTTC.

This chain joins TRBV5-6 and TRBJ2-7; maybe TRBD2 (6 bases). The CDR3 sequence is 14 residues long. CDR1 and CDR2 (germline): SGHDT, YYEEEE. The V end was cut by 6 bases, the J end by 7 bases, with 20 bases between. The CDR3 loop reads CASTPGPGEREQYF. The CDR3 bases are TGTGCCAGCACCCCAGGTCCGGGGGAGCGGGAGCAGTACTTC. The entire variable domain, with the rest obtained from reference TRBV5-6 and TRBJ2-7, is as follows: DAGVTQSPTHLIKTRGQQVTLRCSPKSGHDTVSWYQQALGQGPQFIFQYYEEEERQRGNFPDRFSGHQFPNYSSELNVNALLLGDSALYLCASTPGPGEREQYFGPGTRLTVT.

The CDR3 region is CASSGRDRGNEQFF. As DNA, the CDR3 is TGTGCCAGCAGCGGCCGGGACAGGGGCAATGAGCAGTTCTTC. The rearrangement uses TRBV3-1 (or the pseudogene TRBV3-2) and TRBJ2-1; 10 positions match TRBD1. The J segment lost 6 bases and the V segment lost 5 bases, leaving 4 bases of the junction unmatched. The CDR3 covers 14 residues. CDR1 and CDR2 from the germline V gene are LGHDT and YNNKEL (reference sequence).

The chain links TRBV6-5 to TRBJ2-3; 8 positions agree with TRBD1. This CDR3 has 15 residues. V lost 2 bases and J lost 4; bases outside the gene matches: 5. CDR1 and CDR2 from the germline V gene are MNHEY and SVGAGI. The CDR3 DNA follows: TGTGCCAGCAGTTACCCCCCAGGGGGCGCAGATACGCAGTATTTT. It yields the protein CASSYPPGGADTQYF.

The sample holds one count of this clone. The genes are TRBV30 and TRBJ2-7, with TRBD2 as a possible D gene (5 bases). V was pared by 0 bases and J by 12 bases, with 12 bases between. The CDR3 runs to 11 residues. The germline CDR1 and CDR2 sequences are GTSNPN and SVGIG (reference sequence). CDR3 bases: TGTGCCTGGAGTGTTCGGACTGAGGTGTACTTC. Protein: CAWSVRTEVYF.

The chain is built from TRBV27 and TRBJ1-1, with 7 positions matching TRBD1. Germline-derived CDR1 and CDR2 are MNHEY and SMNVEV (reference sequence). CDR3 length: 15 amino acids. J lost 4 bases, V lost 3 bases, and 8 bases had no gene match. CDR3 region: CASSFRTGPGTEAFF. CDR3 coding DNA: TGTGCCAGCAGTTTCCGGACAGGACCGGGCACTGAAGCTTTCTTT.

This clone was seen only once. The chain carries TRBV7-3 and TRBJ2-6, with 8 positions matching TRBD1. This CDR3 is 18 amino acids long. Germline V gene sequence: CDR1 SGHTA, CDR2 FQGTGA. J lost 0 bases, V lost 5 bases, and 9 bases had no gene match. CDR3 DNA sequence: TGTGCCAGCAGCACTGGGACAGGCTCGTTCTCTGGGGCCAACGTCCTGACTTTC. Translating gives CASSTGTGSFSGANVLTF.

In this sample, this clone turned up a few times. The CDR3: CASSRLGQNTEAFF. The CDR3 DNA is TGTGCCAGCAGCAGACTGGGACAGAACACTGAAGCTTTCTTT. The chain combines TRBV5-4 with TRBJ1-1; possible D gene TRBD1, 6 bases. Per the germline V gene, CDR1 is SGHNT and CDR2 is YYREEE (reference sequence). V was clipped by 4 bases and J by 1 base, with 11 bases between them. The CDR3 is 14 amino acids.

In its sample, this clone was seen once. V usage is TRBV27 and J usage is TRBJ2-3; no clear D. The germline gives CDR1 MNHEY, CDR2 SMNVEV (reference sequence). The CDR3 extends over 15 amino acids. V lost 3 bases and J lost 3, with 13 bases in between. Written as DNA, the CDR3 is TGTGCCAGCAGTTTCCACTACTCGTTAACAGATACGCAGTATTTT. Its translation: CASSFHYSLTDTQYF.

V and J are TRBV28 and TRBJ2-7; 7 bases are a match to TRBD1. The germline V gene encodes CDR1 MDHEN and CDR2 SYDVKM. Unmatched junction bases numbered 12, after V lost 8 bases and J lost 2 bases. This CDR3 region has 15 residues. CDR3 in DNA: TGTGCCAGCTCCCTAGGGGGCAGGCAAACCTACGAGCAGTACTTC. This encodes CASSLGGRQTYEQYF.

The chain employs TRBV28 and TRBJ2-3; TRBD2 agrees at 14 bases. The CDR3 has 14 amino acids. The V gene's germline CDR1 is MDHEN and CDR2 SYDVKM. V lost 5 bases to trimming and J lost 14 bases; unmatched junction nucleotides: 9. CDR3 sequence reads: CASSKGTSGRSMYF. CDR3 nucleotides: TGTGCCAGCAGTAAAGGGACTAGCGGGAGAAGTATGTATTTT.

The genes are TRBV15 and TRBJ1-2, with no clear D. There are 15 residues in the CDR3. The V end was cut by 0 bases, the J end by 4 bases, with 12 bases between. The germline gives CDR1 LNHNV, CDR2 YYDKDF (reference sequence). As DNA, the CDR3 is TGTGCCACCAGCAGAGATGATGAGGCGGGCTATGGCTACACCTTC. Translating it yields CATSRDDEAGYGYTF.

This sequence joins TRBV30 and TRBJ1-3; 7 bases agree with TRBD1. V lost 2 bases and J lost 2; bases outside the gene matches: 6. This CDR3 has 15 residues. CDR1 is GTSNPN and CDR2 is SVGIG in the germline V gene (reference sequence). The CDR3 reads CAWSKLQGAGNTIYF. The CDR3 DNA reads TGTGCCTGGAGTAAACTTCAGGGGGCTGGAAACACCATATATTTT.

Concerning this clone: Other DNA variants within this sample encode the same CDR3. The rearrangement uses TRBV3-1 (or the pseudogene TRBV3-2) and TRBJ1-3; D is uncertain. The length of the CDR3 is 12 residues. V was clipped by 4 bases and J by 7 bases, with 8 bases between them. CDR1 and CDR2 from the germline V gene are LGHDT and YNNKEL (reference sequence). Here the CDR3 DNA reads TGTGCCAGCAGCCCCTCGGGGAACACCATATATTTT. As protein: CASSPSGNTIYF.

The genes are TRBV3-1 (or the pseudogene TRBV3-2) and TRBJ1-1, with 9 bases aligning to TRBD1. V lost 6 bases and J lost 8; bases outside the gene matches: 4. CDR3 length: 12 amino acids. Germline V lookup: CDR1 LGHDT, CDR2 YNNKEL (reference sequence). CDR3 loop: CASSGGTGEAFF. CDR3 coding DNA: TGTGCCAGCAGTGGTGGGACAGGGGAAGCTTTCTTT.

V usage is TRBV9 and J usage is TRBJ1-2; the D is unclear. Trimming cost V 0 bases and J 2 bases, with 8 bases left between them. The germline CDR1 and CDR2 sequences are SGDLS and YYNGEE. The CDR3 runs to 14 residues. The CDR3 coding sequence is TGTGCCAGCAGCGTAGACGTCGGGAACTATGGCTACACCTTC. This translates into CASSVDVGNYGYTF.

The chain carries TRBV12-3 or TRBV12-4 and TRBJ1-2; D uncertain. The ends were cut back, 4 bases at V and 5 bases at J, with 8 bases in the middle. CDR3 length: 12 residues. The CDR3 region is CASSSVLYGYTF. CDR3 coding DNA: TGTGCCAGCAGTTCAGTCCTTTATGGCTACACCTTC.

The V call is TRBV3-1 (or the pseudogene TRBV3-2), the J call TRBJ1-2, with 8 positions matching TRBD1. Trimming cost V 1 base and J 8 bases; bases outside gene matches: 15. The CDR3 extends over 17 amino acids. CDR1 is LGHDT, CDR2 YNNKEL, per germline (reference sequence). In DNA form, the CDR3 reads TGTGCCAGCAGCCAAGGTACCGTGCCGGACAGGGTGTGCGGCTACACCTTC. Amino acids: CASSQGTVPDRVCGYTF.

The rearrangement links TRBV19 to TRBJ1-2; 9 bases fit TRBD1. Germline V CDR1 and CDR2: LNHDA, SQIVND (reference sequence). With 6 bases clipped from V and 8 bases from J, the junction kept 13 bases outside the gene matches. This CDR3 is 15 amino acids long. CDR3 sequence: CASSRRDRDLRGYTF. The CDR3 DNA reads TGTGCCAGTAGCCGCCGGGACAGGGATTTGCGGGGCTACACCTTC.

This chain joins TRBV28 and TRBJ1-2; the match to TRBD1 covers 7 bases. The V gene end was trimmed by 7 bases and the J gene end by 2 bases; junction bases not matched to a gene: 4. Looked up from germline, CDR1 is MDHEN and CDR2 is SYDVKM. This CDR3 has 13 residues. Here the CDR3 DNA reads TGTGCCAGCAACTGGGGACAGAACTATGGCTACACCTTC. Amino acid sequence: CASNWGQNYGYTF.

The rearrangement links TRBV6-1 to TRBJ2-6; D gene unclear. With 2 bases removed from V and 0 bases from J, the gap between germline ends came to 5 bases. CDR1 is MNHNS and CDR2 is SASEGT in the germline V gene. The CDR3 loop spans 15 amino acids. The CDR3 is CASSELNSGANVLTF. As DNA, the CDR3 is TGTGCCAGCAGTGAATTAAACTCTGGGGCCAACGTCCTGACTTTC.

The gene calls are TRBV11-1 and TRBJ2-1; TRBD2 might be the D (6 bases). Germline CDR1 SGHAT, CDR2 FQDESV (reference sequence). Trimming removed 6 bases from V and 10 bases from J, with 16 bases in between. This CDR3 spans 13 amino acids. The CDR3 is CASRRGIENEQFF. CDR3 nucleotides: TGTGCCAGCAGACGGGGGATTGAAAACGAGCAGTTCTTC.